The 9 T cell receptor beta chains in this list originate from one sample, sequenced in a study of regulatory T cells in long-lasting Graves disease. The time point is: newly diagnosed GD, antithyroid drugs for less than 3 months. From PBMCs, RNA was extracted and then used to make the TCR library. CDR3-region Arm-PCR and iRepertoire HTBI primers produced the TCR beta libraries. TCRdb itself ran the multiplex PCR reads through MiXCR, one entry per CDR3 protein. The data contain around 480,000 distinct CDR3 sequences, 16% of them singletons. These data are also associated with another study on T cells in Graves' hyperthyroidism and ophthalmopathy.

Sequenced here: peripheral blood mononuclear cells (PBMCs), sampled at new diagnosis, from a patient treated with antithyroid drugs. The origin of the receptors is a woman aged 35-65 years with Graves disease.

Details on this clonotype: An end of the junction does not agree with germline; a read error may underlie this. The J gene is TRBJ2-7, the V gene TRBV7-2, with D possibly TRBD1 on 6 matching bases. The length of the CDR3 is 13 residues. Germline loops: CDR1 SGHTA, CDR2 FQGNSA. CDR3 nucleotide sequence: TGTGCCAGCAGCTTAGCCACAGGGTACGGGCAGTACTTC. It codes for CASSLATGYGQYF. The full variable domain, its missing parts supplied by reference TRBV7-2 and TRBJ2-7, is GAGVSQSPSNKVTEKGKDVELRCDPISGHTALYWYRQSLGQGLEFLIYFQGNSAPDKSGLPSDRFSAERTGGSVSTLTIQRTQQEDSAVYLCASSLATGYGQYFGPGTRLTVT.

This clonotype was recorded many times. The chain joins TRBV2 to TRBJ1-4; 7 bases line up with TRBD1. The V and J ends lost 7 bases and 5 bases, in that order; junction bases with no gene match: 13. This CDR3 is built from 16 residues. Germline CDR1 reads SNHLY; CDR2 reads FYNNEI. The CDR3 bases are TGTGCCAGCAAGATTTACTCCGGGACAGTGAATGAAAAACTGTTTTTT. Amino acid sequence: CASKIYSGTVNEKLFF.

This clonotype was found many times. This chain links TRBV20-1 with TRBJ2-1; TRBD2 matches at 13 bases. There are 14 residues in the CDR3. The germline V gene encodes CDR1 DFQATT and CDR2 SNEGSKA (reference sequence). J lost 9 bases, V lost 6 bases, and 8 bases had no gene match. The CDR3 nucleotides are TGCAGTGCCCCTCTACTAGCGGGGGGGGGTGAGCAGTTCTTC. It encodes CSAPLLAGGGEQFF.

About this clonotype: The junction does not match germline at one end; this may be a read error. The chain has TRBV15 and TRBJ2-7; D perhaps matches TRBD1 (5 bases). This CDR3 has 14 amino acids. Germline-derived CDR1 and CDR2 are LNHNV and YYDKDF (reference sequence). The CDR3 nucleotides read TGTGCCCCCAGCAGAGATTCTCGGCAGGGCGAGCAGTACTTC. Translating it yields CAPSRDSRQGEQYF.

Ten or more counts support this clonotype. CDR3 sequence reads: CASSQGGTDGKLFF. The CDR3 region has the DNA TGTGCCAGCAGCCAAGGAGGGACAGACGGAAAACTGTTTTTT. The gene calls are TRBV3-1 and TRBJ1-4, with TRBD1 matching over 7 bases. V trimming: 1 base; J trimming: 10 bases; junction bases outside the gene matches: 6. This CDR3 is 14 amino acids long. Germline-derived CDR1 and CDR2 are LGHDT and YNNKEL (reference sequence).

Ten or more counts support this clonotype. CDR3 in DNA: TGCGCCAGCAGCGACAGTTACAATGAGCAGTTCTTC. Amino acids: CASSDSYNEQFF. The rearrangement joins TRBV10-1 to TRBJ2-1; D possibly corresponds to TRBD1 (5 bases). Germline V lookup: CDR1 WNHNN, CDR2 SYGVQD (reference sequence). CDR3 size: 12 residues. Trimming took off 6 bases at V and 4 bases at J, with 7 bases between the two ends.

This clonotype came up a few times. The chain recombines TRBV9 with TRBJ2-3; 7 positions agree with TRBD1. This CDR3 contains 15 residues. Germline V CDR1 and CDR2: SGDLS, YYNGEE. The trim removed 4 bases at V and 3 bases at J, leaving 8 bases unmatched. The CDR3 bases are TGTGCCAGCAGCCTCCCCAGGGGGAGTACAGATACGCAGTATTTT. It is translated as CASSLPRGSTDTQYF.

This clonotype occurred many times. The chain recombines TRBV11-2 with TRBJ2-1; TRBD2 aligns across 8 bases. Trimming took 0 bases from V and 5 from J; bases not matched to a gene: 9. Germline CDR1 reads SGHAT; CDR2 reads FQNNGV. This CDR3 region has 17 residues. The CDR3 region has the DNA TGTGCCAGCAGCTTAGATGCCCAGGTGCGGGGGGACAATGAGCAGTTCTTC. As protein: CASSLDAQVRGDNEQFF.

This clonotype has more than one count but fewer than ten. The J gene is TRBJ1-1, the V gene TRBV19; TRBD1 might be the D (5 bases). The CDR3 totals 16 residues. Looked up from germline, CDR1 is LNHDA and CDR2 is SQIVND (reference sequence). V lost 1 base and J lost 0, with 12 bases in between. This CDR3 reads CASSIGQLSLNTEAFF. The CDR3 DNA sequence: TGTGCCAGTAGTATAGGACAGCTATCTCTGAACACTGAAGCTTTCTTT.